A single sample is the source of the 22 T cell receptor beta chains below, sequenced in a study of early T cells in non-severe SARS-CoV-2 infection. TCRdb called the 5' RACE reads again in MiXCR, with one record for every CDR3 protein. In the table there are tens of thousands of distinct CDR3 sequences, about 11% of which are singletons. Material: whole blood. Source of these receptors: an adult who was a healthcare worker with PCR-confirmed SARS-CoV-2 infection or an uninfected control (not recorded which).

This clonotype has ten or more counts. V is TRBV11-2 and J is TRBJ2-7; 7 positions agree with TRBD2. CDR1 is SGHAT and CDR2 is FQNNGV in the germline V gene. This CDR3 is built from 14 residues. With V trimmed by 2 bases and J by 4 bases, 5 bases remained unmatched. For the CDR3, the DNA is TGTGCCAGCAGCTTAATCGGGGGAGGGTACGAGCAGTACTTC. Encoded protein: CASSLIGGGYEQYF.

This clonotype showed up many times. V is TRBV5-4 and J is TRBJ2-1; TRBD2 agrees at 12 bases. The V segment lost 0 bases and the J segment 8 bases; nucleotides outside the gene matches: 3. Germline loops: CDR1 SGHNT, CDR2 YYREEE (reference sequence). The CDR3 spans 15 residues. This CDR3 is CASSLGTSGIDEQFF. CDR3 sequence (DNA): TGTGCCAGCAGCTTGGGGACTAGCGGGATCGATGAGCAGTTCTTC.

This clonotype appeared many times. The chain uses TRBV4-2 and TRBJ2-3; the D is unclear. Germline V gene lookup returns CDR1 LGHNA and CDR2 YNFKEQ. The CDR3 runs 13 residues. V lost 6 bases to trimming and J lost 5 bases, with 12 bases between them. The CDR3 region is CASSPSTGDTQYF. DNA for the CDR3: TGTGCCAGCAGTCCTTCGACTGGAGATACGCAGTATTTT.

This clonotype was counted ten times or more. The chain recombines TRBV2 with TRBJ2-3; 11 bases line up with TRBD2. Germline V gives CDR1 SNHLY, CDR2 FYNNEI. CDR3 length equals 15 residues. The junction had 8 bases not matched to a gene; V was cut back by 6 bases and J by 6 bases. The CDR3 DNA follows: TGTGCCAGCAGCCGTCCCGGGACTAGCGGCGATACGCAGTATTTT. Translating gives CASSRPGTSGDTQYF.

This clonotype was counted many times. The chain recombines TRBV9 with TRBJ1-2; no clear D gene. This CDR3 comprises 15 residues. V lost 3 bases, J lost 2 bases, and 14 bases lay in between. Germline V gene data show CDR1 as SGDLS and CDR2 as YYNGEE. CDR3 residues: CASSDDVPPNYGYTF. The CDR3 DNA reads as TGTGCCAGCAGCGATGATGTCCCACCAAACTATGGCTACACCTTC.

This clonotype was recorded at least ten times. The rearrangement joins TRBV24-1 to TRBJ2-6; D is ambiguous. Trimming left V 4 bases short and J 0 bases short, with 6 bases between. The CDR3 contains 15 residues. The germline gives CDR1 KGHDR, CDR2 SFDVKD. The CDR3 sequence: CATSEHGSGANVLTF. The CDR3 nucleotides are TGTGCCACCAGTGAGCACGGCTCTGGGGCCAACGTCCTGACTTTC.

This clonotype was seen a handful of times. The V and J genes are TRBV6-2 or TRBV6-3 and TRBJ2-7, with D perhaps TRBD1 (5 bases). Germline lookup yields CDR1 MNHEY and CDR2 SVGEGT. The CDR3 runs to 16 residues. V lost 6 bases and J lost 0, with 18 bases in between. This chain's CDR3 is CASSLGHGRISYEQYF. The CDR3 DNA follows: TGTGCCAGCAGCCTGGGGCACGGACGGATCTCCTACGAGCAGTACTTC.

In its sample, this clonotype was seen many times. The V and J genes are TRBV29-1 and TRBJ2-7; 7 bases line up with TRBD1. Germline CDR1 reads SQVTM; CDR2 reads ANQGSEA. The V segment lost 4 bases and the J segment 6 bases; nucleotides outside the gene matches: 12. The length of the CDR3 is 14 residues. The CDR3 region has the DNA TGCAGCGTTGGAGCCCGACAGGGCCCGATCGAGCAGTACTTC. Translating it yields CSVGARQGPIEQYF.

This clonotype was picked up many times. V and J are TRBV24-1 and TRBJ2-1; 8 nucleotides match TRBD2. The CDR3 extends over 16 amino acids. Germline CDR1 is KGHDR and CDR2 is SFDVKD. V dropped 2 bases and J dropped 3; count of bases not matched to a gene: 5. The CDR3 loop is CATSDSLAGGYNEQFF. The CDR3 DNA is TGTGCCACCAGTGATTCTCTAGCGGGTGGCTACAATGAGCAGTTCTTC.

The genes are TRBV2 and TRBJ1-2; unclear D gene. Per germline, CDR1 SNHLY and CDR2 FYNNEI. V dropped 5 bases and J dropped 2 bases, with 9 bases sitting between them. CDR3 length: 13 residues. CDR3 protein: CASSKDRNYGYTF. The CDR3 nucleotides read TGTGCCAGCAGTAAGGACCGGAACTATGGCTACACCTTC.

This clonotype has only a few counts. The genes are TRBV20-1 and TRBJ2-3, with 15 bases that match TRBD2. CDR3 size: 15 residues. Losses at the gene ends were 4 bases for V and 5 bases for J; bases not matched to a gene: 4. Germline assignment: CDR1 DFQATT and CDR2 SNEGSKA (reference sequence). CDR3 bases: TGCAGTGCTACAGGACTAGCGGGAGGGGGAGATACGCAGTATTTT. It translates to CSATGLAGGGDTQYF.

The CDR3 DNA reads as TGTGCCAGCAGCTTAGGGACAGGGCGAGAGACCCAGTACTTC. Translated, it gives CASSLGTGRETQYF. This sequence joins TRBV11-2 and TRBJ2-5, with 8 bases lining up with TRBD1. Looked up from germline, CDR1 is SGHAT and CDR2 is FQNNGV. The CDR3 spans 14 residues. V lost 1 base and J lost 4; bases outside the gene matches: 2.

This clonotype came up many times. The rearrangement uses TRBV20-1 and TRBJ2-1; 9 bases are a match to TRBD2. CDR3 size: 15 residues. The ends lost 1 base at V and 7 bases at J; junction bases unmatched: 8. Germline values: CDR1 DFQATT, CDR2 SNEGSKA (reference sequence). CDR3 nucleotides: TGCAGTGCTAGAGCTTCTAGCGGGGATAGGAATGAGCAGTTCTTC. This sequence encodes CSARASSGDRNEQFF.

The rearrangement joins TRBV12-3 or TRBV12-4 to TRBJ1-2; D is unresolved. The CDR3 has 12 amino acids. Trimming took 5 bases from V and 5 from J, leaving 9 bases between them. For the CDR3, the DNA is TGTGCCAGCAGTCCGGCTGAATATGGCTACACCTTC. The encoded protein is CASSPAEYGYTF.

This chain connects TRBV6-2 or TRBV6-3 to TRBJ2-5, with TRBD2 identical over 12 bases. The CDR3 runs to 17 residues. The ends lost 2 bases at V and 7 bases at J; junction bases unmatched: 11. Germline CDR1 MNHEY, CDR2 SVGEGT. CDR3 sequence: CASSYLNLAGGPVTQYF. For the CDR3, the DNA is TGTGCCAGCAGTTACCTGAACCTAGCGGGGGGGCCGGTGACCCAGTACTTC.

CDR3 residues: CASSFKGAPTDTQYF. The CDR3, as DNA: TGTGCCAGCAGCTTTAAAGGGGCCCCCACAGATACGCAGTATTTT. The chain employs TRBV7-8 and TRBJ2-3; TRBD1 might be the D (5 bases). V shed 3 bases and J shed 2 bases, with 12 bases lying between them. Germline lookup yields CDR1 SGHVS and CDR2 FQNEAQ. The CDR3 is 15 amino acids.

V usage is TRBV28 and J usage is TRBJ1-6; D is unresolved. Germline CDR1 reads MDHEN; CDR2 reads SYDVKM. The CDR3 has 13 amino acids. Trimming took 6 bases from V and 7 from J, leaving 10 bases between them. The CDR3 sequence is CASRPLANSPLHF. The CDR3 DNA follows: TGTGCCAGCAGACCCCTGGCCAATTCACCCCTCCACTTT.

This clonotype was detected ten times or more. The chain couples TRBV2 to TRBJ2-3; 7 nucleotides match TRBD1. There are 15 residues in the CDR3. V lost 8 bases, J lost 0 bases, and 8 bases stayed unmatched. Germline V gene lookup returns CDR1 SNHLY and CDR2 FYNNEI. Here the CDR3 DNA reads TGTGCCAGCTCTCAACAGGGGTCGAGCACAGATACGCAGTATTTT. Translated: CASSQQGSSTDTQYF.

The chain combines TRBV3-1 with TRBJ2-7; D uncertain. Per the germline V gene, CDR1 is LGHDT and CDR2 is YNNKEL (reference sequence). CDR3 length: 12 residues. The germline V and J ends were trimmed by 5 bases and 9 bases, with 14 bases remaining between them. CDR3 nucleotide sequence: TGTGCCAGCAGCGTTCTCGGCGACGTGCAGTACTTC. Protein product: CASSVLGDVQYF.

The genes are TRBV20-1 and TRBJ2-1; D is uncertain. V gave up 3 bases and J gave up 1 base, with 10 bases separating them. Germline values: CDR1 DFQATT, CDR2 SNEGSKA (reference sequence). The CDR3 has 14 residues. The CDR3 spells CSASRSISYNEQFF. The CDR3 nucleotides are TGCAGTGCTAGCCGAAGTATTTCCTACAATGAGCAGTTCTTC.

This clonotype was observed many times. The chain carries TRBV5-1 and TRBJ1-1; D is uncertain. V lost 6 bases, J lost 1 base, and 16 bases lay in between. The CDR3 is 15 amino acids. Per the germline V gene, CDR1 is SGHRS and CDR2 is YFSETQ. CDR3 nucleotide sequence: TGCGCCAGCAACCTAGGAGGCAGCCAGAACACTGAAGCTTTCTTT. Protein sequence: CASNLGGSQNTEAFF.

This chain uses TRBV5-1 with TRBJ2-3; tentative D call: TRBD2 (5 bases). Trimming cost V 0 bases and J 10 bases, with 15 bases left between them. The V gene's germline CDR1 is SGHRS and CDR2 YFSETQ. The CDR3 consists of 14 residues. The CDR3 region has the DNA TGCGCCAGCAGCTTGGCCTCAGAGGGAGACTCGCAGTATTTT. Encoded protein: CASSLASEGDSQYF.